This is a list of T cell receptor beta chains from one sample in a study of T cell responses to AZD1222 COVID-19 vaccine. Only in-frame clones appear in the TCRdb table, and some are missing; sequencing was by immunoSEQ multiplex PCR. The sample lists 140,000 to 150,000 clones, about 90% occurring once. The specimen was peripheral blood, collected 28 days after the second dose of the MenACWY control vaccine. All receptors derive from an adult who received the MenACWY meningococcal vaccine as a control. Each CDR3 is given with its conserved first and last residue. D genes are given only for firm matches. Clone sizes are given selectively: once, few, many, or a class where the clone is expanded.

clone size: once; D gene: -; J gene: TRBJ2-5; V gene: TRBV19; CDR3 DNA: TGTGCCAGTAGTAGGCTTTTGGGAGAGACCCAGTACTTC; CDR3 protein: CASSRLLGETQYF
clone size: -; D gene: TRBD1; J gene: TRBJ2-7; V gene: TRBV6-5; CDR3 DNA: TGTGCCAGCAGTTACTCGAGGGGACAGAACTACGAGCAGTACTTC; CDR3 protein: CASSYSRGQNYEQYF
clone size: -; D gene: TRBD2; J gene: TRBJ2-1; V gene: TRBV25-1; CDR3 DNA: TGTGCCAGCAGTAAACTAGCGGGGGGGCTGAATGAGCAGTTCTTC; CDR3 protein: CASSKLAGGLNEQFF
clone size: -; D gene: -; J gene: TRBJ2-7; V gene: TRBV9; CDR3 DNA: TGTGCCAGCAGCGTCGCGGCAGCAGCCTACGAGCAGTACTTC; CDR3 protein: CASSVAAAAYEQYF
clone size: few; D gene: TRBD2; J gene: TRBJ2-3; V gene: TRBV19; CDR3 DNA: TGTGCCAGTACCATAAGGCGGGGGGCCTCAGATACGCAGTATTTT; CDR3 protein: CASTIRRGASDTQYF
clone size: once; D gene: -; J gene: TRBJ1-1; V gene: TRBV14; CDR3 DNA: TGTGCCAGCAGCCAAGGGCGGGGAATGAACACTGAAGCTTTCTTT; CDR3 protein: CASSQGRGMNTEAFF
clone size: -; D gene: TRBD1; J gene: TRBJ1-5; V gene: TRBV5-6; CDR3 DNA: TGTGCCAGCAGCCGGGACAGCGGGGGGCCCCAGCATTTT; CDR3 protein: CASSRDSGGPQHF
clone size: few; D gene: -; J gene: TRBJ1-5; V gene: TRBV7-2; CDR3 DNA: TGTGCCAGCAGCTTAGTGGGCGGCCAATCGGATCAGCCCCAGCATTTT; CDR3 protein: CASSLVGGQSDQPQHF
clone size: -; D gene: -; J gene: TRBJ2-5; V gene: TRBV9; CDR3 DNA: TGTGCCAGCAGCGTAGCAGCCAGTCAAGAGACCCAGTACTTC; CDR3 protein: CASSVAASQETQYF
clone size: -; D gene: -; J gene: TRBJ2-5; V gene: TRBV21-1; CDR3 DNA: TGTGCCAGCAGCAAAAGGTCGACCCAGTACTTC; CDR3 protein: CASSKRSTQYF
clone size: -; D gene: TRBD1; J gene: TRBJ1-3; V gene: TRBV5-1; CDR3 DNA: TGCGCCAGCAGCTTGTTTGCTTGGGGACAGGGTTTTCCTGGAAACACCATATATTTT; CDR3 protein: CASSLFAWGQGFPGNTIYF
clone size: -; D gene: TRBD1; J gene: TRBJ1-6; V gene: TRBV6-5; CDR3 DNA: TGTGCCAGCATCCCGGGACAGGGCTATAATTCACCCCTCCACTTT; CDR3 protein: CASIPGQGYNSPLHF
clone size: few; D gene: TRBD1; J gene: TRBJ1-5; V gene: TRBV6-2/TRBV6-3; CDR3 DNA: TGTGCCAGCAGCCGGAAGACTAAAACAGGGGGCAGCGATCAGCCCCAGCATTTT; CDR3 protein: CASSRKTKTGGSDQPQHF
clone size: -; D gene: TRBD1; J gene: TRBJ1-1; V gene: TRBV4-3; CDR3 DNA: TGCGCCAGCAGCCAAGTGTTGGACAGGGCCACTGAAGCTTTCTTT; CDR3 protein: CASSQVLDRATEAFF
clone size: few; D gene: -; J gene: TRBJ2-5; V gene: TRBV7-2; CDR3 DNA: TGTGCCAGCAGCTTAGTATCGGGAAACCAAGAGACCCAGTACTTC; CDR3 protein: CASSLVSGNQETQYF
clone size: once; D gene: TRBD1; J gene: TRBJ1-2; V gene: TRBV14; CDR3 DNA: TGTGCCAGCAGCCAGGGACAGGGGGCGATGGTCTATGGCTACACCTTC; CDR3 protein: CASSQGQGAMVYGYTF
clone size: -; D gene: TRBD1; J gene: TRBJ2-3; V gene: TRBV29-1; CDR3 DNA: TGCAGCGGAAACAGGGGAACAGATACGCAGTATTTT; CDR3 protein: CSGNRGTDTQYF
clone size: -; D gene: -; J gene: TRBJ1-2; V gene: TRBV3-1/TRBV3-2; CDR3 DNA: TGTGCCAGCAGCCAAGATTCGACTTTCTATGGCTACACCTTC; CDR3 protein: CASSQDSTFYGYTF
clone size: -; D gene: TRBD1; J gene: TRBJ1-2; V gene: TRBV5-1; CDR3 DNA: TGCGCCAGCAGCCCCGGGACAGGGATCTATGGCTACACCTTC; CDR3 protein: CASSPGTGIYGYTF
clone size: -; D gene: -; J gene: TRBJ2-4; V gene: TRBV14; CDR3 DNA: TGTGCCAGCAGCCTTACCCGGGACAAAGCCAAAAACATTCAGTACTTC; CDR3 protein: CASSLTRDKAKNIQYF
clone size: -; D gene: -; J gene: TRBJ1-2; V gene: TRBV28; CDR3 DNA: TGTGCCAGCAGTTTACCCGGGGGGAGGGATGGCTACACCTTC; CDR3 protein: CASSLPGGRDGYTF
clone size: -; D gene: -; J gene: TRBJ2-3; V gene: TRBV28; CDR3 DNA: TGTGCCAGCGGTACCCACCAGGGCACAGATACGCAGTATTTT; CDR3 protein: CASGTHQGTDTQYF
clone size: -; D gene: -; J gene: TRBJ1-3; V gene: TRBV21-1; CDR3 DNA: TGTGCCAGCAGCGGGTCTCTCACCATATATTTT; CDR3 protein: CASSGSLTIYF
clone size: -; D gene: -; J gene: TRBJ2-7; V gene: TRBV3-1/TRBV3-2; CDR3 DNA: TGTGCCAGCAGCCAAGTGACTGGAGAGCAGTACTTC; CDR3 protein: CASSQVTGEQYF
clone size: -; D gene: TRBD2; J gene: TRBJ2-5; V gene: TRBV19; CDR3 DNA: TGTGCCAGTAGTATAACTGCGGGGGGGTCACAAGAGACCCAGTACTTC; CDR3 protein: CASSITAGGSQETQYF
clone size: -; D gene: -; J gene: TRBJ1-1; V gene: TRBV5-5; CDR3 DNA: TGTGCCAGCAGCTACTACAGGGCCCCGAACACTGAAGCTTTCTTT; CDR3 protein: CASSYYRAPNTEAFF
clone size: -; D gene: -; J gene: TRBJ1-5; V gene: TRBV5-3; CDR3 DNA: TGTGCCAGAAGCGGGGGAGCCCAGCCCCAGCATTTT; CDR3 protein: CARSGGAQPQHF
clone size: -; D gene: TRBD2; J gene: TRBJ2-3; V gene: TRBV6-5; CDR3 DNA: TGTGCCAGCAGTTCACTAGCGGGGTTACCAGATACGCAGTATTTT; CDR3 protein: CASSSLAGLPDTQYF
clone size: -; D gene: -; J gene: TRBJ2-1; V gene: TRBV28; CDR3 DNA: TGTGCCAGCAGAAAAGGGTCTCTTTCTCAGTTCTTC; CDR3 protein: CASRKGSLSQFF
clone size: -; D gene: TRBD1; J gene: TRBJ2-5; V gene: TRBV11-3; CDR3 DNA: TGTGCCAGCAGCTTCACAGGGGAGGAGACCCAGTACTTC; CDR3 protein: CASSFTGEETQYF
clone size: -; D gene: TRBD2; J gene: TRBJ2-7; V gene: TRBV6-2/TRBV6-3; CDR3 DNA: TGTGCCAGCAGTTCACTGTGGATGAGCGGGGAAAGGGACGAGCAGTACTTC; CDR3 protein: CASSSLWMSGERDEQYF
clone size: -; D gene: -; J gene: TRBJ2-2; V gene: TRBV19; CDR3 DNA: TGTGCCAGTAGTATCGCGAACACCGGGGAGCTGTTTTTT; CDR3 protein: CASSIANTGELFF
clone size: -; D gene: -; J gene: TRBJ2-5; V gene: TRBV6-2/TRBV6-3; CDR3 DNA: TGTGCCAGCAGTAGCGGCACATTCCCCCAAGAGACCCAGTACTTC; CDR3 protein: CASSSGTFPQETQYF
clone size: -; D gene: -; J gene: TRBJ2-7; V gene: TRBV29-1; CDR3 DNA: TGCAGCGTTCCCGGGGACTCCTACGAGCAGTACTTC; CDR3 protein: CSVPGDSYEQYF
clone size: -; D gene: -; J gene: TRBJ2-7; V gene: TRBV28; CDR3 DNA: TGTGCCAGCAGCGGTGGTAGCGGATCCTCCTACGAGCAGTACTTC; CDR3 protein: CASSGGSGSSYEQYF
clone size: -; D gene: -; J gene: TRBJ2-7; V gene: TRBV7-2; CDR3 DNA: TGTGCCAGCAGCTTAGGACGACTCGGGGGGCCAGGGGAGCAGTACTTC; CDR3 protein: CASSLGRLGGPGEQYF
clone size: -; D gene: TRBD1; J gene: TRBJ1-2; V gene: TRBV2; CDR3 DNA: TGTGCCAGCAGTGAAGCTTCGGGACAGTACGGCTACACCTTC; CDR3 protein: CASSEASGQYGYTF
clone size: -; D gene: TRBD1; J gene: TRBJ2-7; V gene: TRBV3-1/TRBV3-2; CDR3 DNA: TGTGCCAGCAGCCAAGGGGCCATAAGACAGGGACGGGGCGAGCAGTACTTC; CDR3 protein: CASSQGAIRQGRGEQYF
clone size: -; D gene: -; J gene: TRBJ2-1; V gene: TRBV19; CDR3 DNA: TGTGCCAGTAGTATCAGTGGGGGAACCTACAATGAGCAGTTCTTC; CDR3 protein: CASSISGGTYNEQFF
clone size: -; D gene: -; J gene: TRBJ1-1; V gene: TRBV7-2; CDR3 DNA: TGTGCCAGCAGCTTAGCGGGATACGCTGAAGCTTTCTTT; CDR3 protein: CASSLAGYAEAFF
clone size: once; D gene: TRBD2; J gene: TRBJ2-7; V gene: TRBV6-1; CDR3 DNA: TGTGCCAGCAGTGAAGGGGGGCTAGCGGGCTTCTCCGAGCAGTACTTC; CDR3 protein: CASSEGGLAGFSEQYF
clone size: few; D gene: -; J gene: TRBJ2-3; V gene: TRBV9; CDR3 DNA: TGTGCCAGCAGCGTAGGTGGAGGCGACACAGATACGCAGTATTTT; CDR3 protein: CASSVGGGDTDTQYF
clone size: -; D gene: TRBD2; J gene: TRBJ2-7; V gene: TRBV10-1; CDR3 DNA: TGCGCCATCTCTCCGGGACTAGCAACCTACGAGCAGTACTTC; CDR3 protein: CAISPGLATYEQYF
clone size: -; D gene: -; J gene: TRBJ1-1; V gene: TRBV6-1; CDR3 DNA: TGTGCCAGCAGTGAAGTACAGGGAAAGTCTGAAGCTTTCTTT; CDR3 protein: CASSEVQGKSEAFF
clone size: -; D gene: -; J gene: TRBJ2-7; V gene: TRBV7-2; CDR3 DNA: TGTGCCAGCAGCTTAGATGGGGCCGCGAGCTCCTACGAGCAGTACTTC; CDR3 protein: CASSLDGAASSYEQYF
clone size: -; D gene: -; J gene: TRBJ2-3; V gene: TRBV9; CDR3 DNA: TGTGCCAGCAGTGTCGCCGCGGTAAACACAGATACGCAGTATTTT; CDR3 protein: CASSVAAVNTDTQYF
clone size: -; D gene: -; J gene: TRBJ2-3; V gene: TRBV5-1; CDR3 DNA: TGCGCCAGCAGCTCACCAGATACGCAGTATTTT; CDR3 protein: CASSSPDTQYF
clone size: -; D gene: -; J gene: TRBJ2-5; V gene: TRBV3-1/TRBV3-2; CDR3 DNA: TGTGCCAGCAGCCAAGCGACGGACAGAAAAGAGACCCAGTACTTC; CDR3 protein: CASSQATDRKETQYF
clone size: -; D gene: -; J gene: TRBJ1-2; V gene: TRBV10-3; CDR3 DNA: TGTGCCACCGCCCAAGCCAGCTATGGCTACACCTTC; CDR3 protein: CATAQASYGYTF
clone size: -; D gene: -; J gene: TRBJ1-4; V gene: TRBV19; CDR3 DNA: TGTGCCAGTAGTATTAGCAGTAATGAAAAACTGTTTTTT; CDR3 protein: CASSISSNEKLFF
clone size: -; D gene: TRBD1; J gene: TRBJ2-5; V gene: TRBV10-3; CDR3 DNA: TGTGCCATCAGCCTAACAGGGGGCCGGGAGACCCAGTACTTC; CDR3 protein: CAISLTGGRETQYF
clone size: -; D gene: TRBD1; J gene: TRBJ2-2; V gene: TRBV7-3; CDR3 DNA: TGTGCCAGCAGCTCCCCCCGCAGCACGGGACAGGGGGCCGGGGAGCTGTTTTTT; CDR3 protein: CASSSPRSTGQGAGELFF
clone size: -; D gene: -; J gene: TRBJ1-2; V gene: TRBV11-1; CDR3 DNA: TGTGCCAGCAGCTTAGGGGTTGGCTATGGCTACACCTTC; CDR3 protein: CASSLGVGYGYTF
clone size: once; D gene: -; J gene: TRBJ2-2; V gene: TRBV2; CDR3 DNA: TGTGCCAGCAATGTCGGACCGAACACCGGGGAGCTGTTTTTT; CDR3 protein: CASNVGPNTGELFF